The present T cell receptor (beta chain) was sequenced within a study of cytomegalovirus exposure and HLA in healthy donors. General observations from the study: Being indistinguishable, some V segments were excluded, TRBV6-2 and TRBV6-3 among them.

13 Jbeta primers and 60 Vbeta primers were used for the PCR. Assay: immunoSEQ multiplex PCR; the TCRdb copy retains only in-frame clones and omits some. The data contain around 90,000 clones, roughly nine tenths of them singletons. This clone was recorded only once. The target antigen is unknown. The J segment lost 4 bases and the V segment lost 6 bases, leaving 10 bases of the junction unmatched. From germline, CDR1 is MGHRA and CDR2 YSYEKL. The CDR3 sequence is 16 residues long. Likely unrecorded immune exposures existed in these nominally healthy donors. Sequenced material: PBMCs. This chain links TRBV4-1 with TRBJ2-7, with TRBD1 matching 12 bases. This receptor was identified in a man aged 30 to 45 in good health and CMV-seropositive. The CDR3 reads CASRLTGTGGEYEQYF. The CDR3 DNA sequence: TGCGCCAGCAGGCTAACCGGGACAGGGGGCGAATACGAGCAGTACTTC.